This passage covers 2 T cell receptor beta chains from one sample sequenced in a study of T-cell reconstitution after alpha-beta-depleted transplantation in children. Unique molecular identifiers were incorporated when the TCRbeta library was constructed. In TCRdb, the PCR reads were re-called with MiXCR into one record per CDR3 protein. The data contain approximately 210,000 distinct CDR3 sequences, approximately 15% of them singletons. The starting material was PBMCs, mostly from graft donor cells, obtained 360 days after TCRalphabeta/CD19-depleted stem cell transplant. These receptors were obtained from a male patient aged 2-10 years who had a stem cell transplant for acute lymphoblastic leukemia, so the T cells may come from the graft donor.

This clonotype was detected a few times. The V and J genes are TRBV6-6 and TRBJ2-7; 7 bases are a match to TRBD2. The CDR3 runs 13 residues. After removal of 8 bases from V and 3 bases from J, the junction contained 7 bases not matched to a gene. Per the germline V gene, CDR1 is MNHNY and CDR2 is SVGAGI (reference sequence). CDR3 amino acids: CASQRGGYYEQYF. The CDR3 region has the DNA TGTGCCAGCCAGCGGGGTGGGTACTACGAGCAGTACTTC.

A few counts support this clonotype. V gene TRBV20-1 combines with J gene TRBJ2-7; TRBD1 matches at 7 bases. Germline V lookup: CDR1 DFQATT, CDR2 SNEGSKA (reference sequence). The CDR3 spans 14 residues. Trimming cost V 3 bases and J 2 bases; bases outside gene matches: 7. The CDR3 region is CSASESQGAYEQYF. Written as DNA, the CDR3 is TGCAGTGCTAGCGAAAGCCAGGGGGCCTACGAGCAGTACTTC.